This T cell receptor beta chain was captured in a study of Ad26.COV2.S vaccination and SARS-CoV-2 variants (dated by TCRdb to the early 2020s). Broadly, across the study: Vaccine-arm donors were drawn from COV1001, a multicentre, randomized, double-blind, placebo-controlled phase I-IIa trial of Ad26.COV2.S in healthy adults. Ad26.COV2.S was administered intramuscularly at a dose of 5x10^10 or 1x10^11 viral particles, either as one shot or as two shots given 56 days apart. Sequencing of the TCRbeta repertoire served to evaluate the specificity and breadth of SARS-CoV-2-reactive T cell receptors following Ad26.COV2.S vaccination. A total of approximately 30 samples were included in the TCR-sequenced set, comprising 19 Ad26.COV2.S vaccine recipients, 5 placebo recipients and 8 SARS-CoV-2 convalescent individuals. Participants in the trial were split at random into five groups of five each, receiving low-dose or high-dose Ad26.COV2.S once or twice, or else placebo on both occasions. Investigators did not know the trial group allocation while performing experiments and assessing outcomes. The full study reports these points: After vaccination, spike-specific CD8+ and CD4+ T cell responses were reported to show substantial breadth. Spike-specific TCR breadth was higher in Ad26.COV2.S recipients than in placebo recipients (P = 0.0014). Vaccine and placebo recipients had comparable non-spike TCR breadth, which fits with the vaccine containing only spike. The study lacked the statistical power to compare responses across vaccine doses or regimens. It was noted by the authors that total T cell responses may have been underestimated by the TCR breadth and depth analyses.

The meaning of the sample's treatment or condition label: 15 to 20 received Ad26.COV2.S at low or high dose, single or two shots; about 5 received placebo; per-sample allocation not given. Repertoires of vaccine and placebo recipients were sequenced from samples collected on day 63 after the first injection. In Cohort 1b, around 23 adults aged 18-55 years were enrolled at a single site in Boston, USA, between 29 July and 7 August 2020. Ad26.COV2.S was a replication-incompetent adenovirus type 26 vector expressing a prefusion-stabilized SARS-CoV-2 spike protein from the original Wuhan strain. Including the terminal cysteine and phenylalanine, the CDR3 comprises 16 residues. Only CDR3 DNA remains: 48 bases, in frame from the first base. CDR1 and CDR2 (MGHRA, YSYEKL) derive from the germline V gene. A distance of 11 bases separates the germline ends of V and J, which lose 0 bases and 0 bases respectively.

To note about this clone: There is no known antigen for this receptor. No base-level quality is on record; no much larger clone is a single base apart.

The immunoSEQ Assay was the method used to sequence TCRbeta CDR3 regions. After extraction, genomic DNA underwent amplification by bias-controlled multiplex PCR, followed by high-throughput sequencing. The study's processing was this. To quantify the absolute abundance of every unique TCRbeta CDR3 region, sequences were collapsed and filtered. Usable DNA was measured by amplifying reference genes present in all nucleated cells, and TCRbeta template counts were normalized to that usable DNA to estimate T cell fraction. Repertoire TCRs were annotated as SARS-CoV-2-specific when V gene, CDR3 amino acid sequence and J gene were exactly matched to a known reactive TCR set. The reference SARS-CoV-2 TCR set was derived from MIRA and filtered for enrichment in COVID-19-positive ImmuneCODE repertoires, a step that removed public or cross-reactive TCRs. Using the MIRA antigens, annotated TCRs were further analysed by specific ORF or by position within an ORF. Breadth was defined as the number of annotated unique rearrangements divided by the total number of unique productive rearrangements, and depth was defined as the summed frequency of the annotated unique rearrangements. Group comparisons of TCR breadth used two-sided Wilcoxon rank-sum tests. The source is immuneACCESS, and TCRdb retained only in-frame sequences with V and J called. Part of the clones is not carried over; for the studies checked, unresolved V genes explain less than half of this, and the remainder is unexplained. V and J calls and clone size come straight from that table; D and trimming were deduced from the DNA. In this sample the table shows about 350,000 clones, approximately 90% of which occur a single time. Jointly, the top ten make up roughly 6% of the sample.

The chain was built from TRBV4-1 and TRBJ2-5, with the D gene not clear enough to name. This clonotype originated in a person between 18 and 65 years old who received the Ad26.COV2.S COVID-19 vaccine or a placebo. This specimen consisted of peripheral blood, obtained in a trial of Ad26.COV2.S vaccine versus placebo. The DNA sequence reads TGCGCCAGCAGCCAAGAAGGTGGGCAGCACCAAGAGACCCAGTACTTC. It specifies CASSQEGGQHQETQYF.